Sequencing of this T cell receptor (beta chain) was carried out in a study of T-cell reconstitution after alpha-beta-depleted transplantation in children. This clonotype was detected ten times or more. Its specificity is unknown. Study-wide results and limits: T-cell counts and diversity at one year post-transplant came mainly from newly produced T cells. Reportedly, only several hundred clones from non-depleted graft cells drove alpha-beta T-cell counts at about two months.

This CDR3 has 14 amino acids. Looked up from germline, CDR1 is DFQATT and CDR2 is SNEGSKA (reference sequence). V lost 3 bases and J lost 3; bases outside the gene matches: 4. For TCRbeta, the library was prepared with unique molecular identifiers. TCRdb analysed the PCR reads with MiXCR anew, one entry per CDR3 protein. The sample contains about 460,000 distinct CDR3 sequences, over 9.5% of which appear only once. Sequences were derived from PBMCs, sampled before TCRalphabeta/CD19-depleted stem cell transplant. This chain connects TRBV20-1 to TRBJ2-4, with 8 bases aligning to TRBD2. The receptor was derived from a child aged 2-9 years with inherited bone marrow failure, due to receive a stem cell transplant. The CDR3 region has the DNA TGCAGTGCTAGGGGACTAGGCGGCAAAAACATTCAGTACTTC. This codes for CSARGLGGKNIQYF.